The T cell receptor beta chain described here comes from a study of shared clonotypes between healthy human individuals (dated by TCRdb to the early 2020s). About the full investigation: The cohort comprised a couple of women and three men aged 18 to 49 years. Blood TCR repertoires of roughly 5 healthy adults were deeply sequenced to estimate repertoire size and the extent of clonotype sharing between individuals. To increase sequencing depth and limit assay-specific biases, TCR repertoire library preparation and sequencing were carried out by different laboratories using diverse techniques. Between about 0.94 and 10 billion PBMCs per donor were obtained by leukapheresis.

Healthy HIV-negative adults with no recently reported acute infections or vaccinations were included as donors. All donors were Caucasian adults living in Nashville, Tennessee, USA. In the unsorted samples, 85 million to 100 million PBMCs were counted, and genomic DNA was extracted using the QIAamp DNA Blood Mini kit. Blood was collected by leukapheresis, and PBMCs were isolated by Ficoll-Histopaque density gradient centrifugation and then cryopreserved in liquid nitrogen vapor phase. Broad study findings and their caveats: Pairwise subsampling led to the expectation that sequencing depth would affect the degree of clonotype sharing among donors. Sampling was restricted to blood, and TCR repertoires in tissues likely differ from the TCR repertoires found in blood. The genetic and exposure-history diversity represented was limited by the small number of donors.

Using the deep immunoSEQ assay, TCR CDR3 regions were amplified from genomic DNA by multiplex PCR. For each cell subset, the extracted genomic DNA was distributed evenly across all wells of several immunoSEQ 96-well plates, and each plate served as one replicate. For unsorted PBMC, about 0.3 ug genomic DNA, equal to approximately 30,000 T cell genomes, was loaded into each replicate PCR. Unsorted PBMC genomic DNA was sequenced across ten immunoSEQ deep assay plates. The purified libraries were quantified using a Qubit 3.0 fluorometer, sized with a Bioanalyzer 2100, and then quantified again using the KAPA Library Quantification kit. Every immunoSEQ 96-well plate was sequenced on a separate single-read 150-cycle Illumina NextSeq 550 flow cell. As for how the authors treated the data: Because the immunoSEQ output included only junctional sequences and no quality scores, the filtering could not be the same as the filtering used for full-length reads. Sequences were annotated with PyIR, a Python wrapper for IgBLAST v1.9, and V/J genes and CDR3 were assigned using IMGT germline references. Reads with weak V/J assignments (E-value above 1e-6), missing CDR3, stop codons, out-of-frame junctions, or ambiguous translated residues were removed. A V3J clonotype was defined by an identical inferred V gene, J gene, and CDR3 amino acid sequence. To compute the percentage overlap between repertoires, the number of shared unique clonotypes was divided by the size of the smaller repertoire. Three approaches were used to assess repertoire richness: RTK rarefaction, the Chao1 estimator, and Recon v2.1 estimates of unobserved clonotypes. Here the immuneACCESS table is served through TCRdb, limited to in-frame sequences with V and J called. Missing clones are a known gap in these copies; in checked studies unresolved V genes cover under half, and the rest lacks a known reason. That table furnishes V, J and clone size, whereas the DNA furnished D and trimming. This sample gives about 490,000 clones in total; about three quarters of them show up just once. The top ten clones comprise 10% to 15% of the sample.

As concerns this clone: Its cognate antigen has yet to be identified. No much larger clonotype is one base removed from it; base qualities were not supplied.

Via the germline V gene, CDR1 is KGHSH and CDR2 LQKENI. Counted from cysteine to phenylalanine, this CDR3 has 14 amino acids. Kept here is only the CDR3 DNA, which spans 42 bases and is read in frame from base 1. The junction carries 10 bases between V and J, which are trimmed by 6 bases and 4 bases respectively. The chain couples TRBV18 to TRBJ2-6; the D gene identity is not certain. The origin of this receptor is a middle-aged woman in good health. Some clones in this sample may be carry-over from other donors' samples. The sequencing input was PBMCs. The DNA sequence is given as TGTGCCAGCTCCCCCGTCCCCGGGGCCAACGTCCTGACTTTC. It translates to CASSPVPGANVLTF.